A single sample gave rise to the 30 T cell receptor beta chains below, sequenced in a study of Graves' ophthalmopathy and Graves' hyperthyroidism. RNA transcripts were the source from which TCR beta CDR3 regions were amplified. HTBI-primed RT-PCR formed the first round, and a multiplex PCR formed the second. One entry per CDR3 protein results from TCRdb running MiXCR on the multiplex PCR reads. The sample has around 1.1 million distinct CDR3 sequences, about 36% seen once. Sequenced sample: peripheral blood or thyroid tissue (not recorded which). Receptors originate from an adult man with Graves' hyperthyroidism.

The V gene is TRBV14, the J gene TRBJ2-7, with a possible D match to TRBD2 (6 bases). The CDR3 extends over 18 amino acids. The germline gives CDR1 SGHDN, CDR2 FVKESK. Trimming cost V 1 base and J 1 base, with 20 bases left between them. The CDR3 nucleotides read TGTGCCAGCAGCCAAGGCTTGCGCGGGAAAAAGTCGTCCTACGAGCAGTACTTC. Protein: CASSQGLRGKKSSYEQYF.

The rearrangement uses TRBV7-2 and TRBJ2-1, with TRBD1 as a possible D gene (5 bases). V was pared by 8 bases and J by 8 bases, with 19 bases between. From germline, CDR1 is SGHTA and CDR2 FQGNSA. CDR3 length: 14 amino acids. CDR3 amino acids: CASRQWGPGDEQFF. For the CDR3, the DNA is TGTGCCAGCCGTCAATGGGGCCCAGGCGATGAGCAGTTCTTC.

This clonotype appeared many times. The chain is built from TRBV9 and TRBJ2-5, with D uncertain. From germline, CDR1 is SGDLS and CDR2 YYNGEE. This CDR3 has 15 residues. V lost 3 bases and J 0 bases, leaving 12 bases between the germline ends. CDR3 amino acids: CASSAPDGNQETQYF. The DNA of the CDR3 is TGTGCCAGCAGCGCCCCGGACGGAAACCAAGAGACCCAGTACTTC.

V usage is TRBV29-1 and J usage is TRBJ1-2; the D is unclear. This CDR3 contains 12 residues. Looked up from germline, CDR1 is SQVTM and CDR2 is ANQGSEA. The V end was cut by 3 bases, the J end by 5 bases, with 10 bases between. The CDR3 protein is CSVERVRYGYTF. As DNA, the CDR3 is TGCAGCGTTGAGCGGGTACGGTATGGCTACACCTTC.

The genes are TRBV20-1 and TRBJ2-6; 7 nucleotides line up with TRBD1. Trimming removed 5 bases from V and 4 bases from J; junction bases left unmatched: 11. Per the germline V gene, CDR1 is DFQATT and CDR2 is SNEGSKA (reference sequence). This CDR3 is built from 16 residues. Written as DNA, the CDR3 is TGCAGTGCTCCAGGGGCAGGGGGTTACGGGGCCAACGTCCTGACTTTC. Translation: CSAPGAGGYGANVLTF.

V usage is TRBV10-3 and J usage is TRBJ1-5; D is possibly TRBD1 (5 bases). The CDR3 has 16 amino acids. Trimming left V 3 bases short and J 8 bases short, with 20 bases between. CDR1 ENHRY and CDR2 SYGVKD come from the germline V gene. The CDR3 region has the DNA TGTGCCATCAGTGAAGGACGTGGATGGGGGTCGGAGCCCCAGCATTTT. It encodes CAISEGRGWGSEPQHF.

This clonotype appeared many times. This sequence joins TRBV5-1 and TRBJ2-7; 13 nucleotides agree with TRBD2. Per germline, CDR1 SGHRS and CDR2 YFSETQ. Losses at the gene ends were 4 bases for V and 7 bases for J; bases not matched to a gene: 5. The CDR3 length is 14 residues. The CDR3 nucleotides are TGCGCCAGCAGCACTAGCGGGAGGGCACAAGAGCAGTACTTC. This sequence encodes CASSTSGRAQEQYF.

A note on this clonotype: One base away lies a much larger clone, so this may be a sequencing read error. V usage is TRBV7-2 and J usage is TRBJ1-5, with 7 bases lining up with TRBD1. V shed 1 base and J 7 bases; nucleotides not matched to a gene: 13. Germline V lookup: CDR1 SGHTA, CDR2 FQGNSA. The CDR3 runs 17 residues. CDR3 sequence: CASSLVPSGGGHQPQHF. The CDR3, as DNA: TGTGCCAGCAGCTTAGTCCCCTCGGGAGGGGGCCACCAGCCCCAGCATTTT.

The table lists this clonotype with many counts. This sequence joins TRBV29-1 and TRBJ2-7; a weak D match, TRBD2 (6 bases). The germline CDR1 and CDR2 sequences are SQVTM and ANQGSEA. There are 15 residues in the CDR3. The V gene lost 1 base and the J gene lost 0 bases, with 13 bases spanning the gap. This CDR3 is CSVEGGGASSYEQYF. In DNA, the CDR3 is TGCAGCGTTGAAGGTGGCGGGGCGAGCTCCTACGAGCAGTACTTC.

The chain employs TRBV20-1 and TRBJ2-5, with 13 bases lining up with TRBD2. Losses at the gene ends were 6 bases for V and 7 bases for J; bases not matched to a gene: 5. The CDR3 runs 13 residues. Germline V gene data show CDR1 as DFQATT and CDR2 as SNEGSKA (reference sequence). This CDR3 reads CSAGLAGKSTQYF. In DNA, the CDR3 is TGCAGTGCGGGACTAGCGGGGAAGTCGACCCAGTACTTC.

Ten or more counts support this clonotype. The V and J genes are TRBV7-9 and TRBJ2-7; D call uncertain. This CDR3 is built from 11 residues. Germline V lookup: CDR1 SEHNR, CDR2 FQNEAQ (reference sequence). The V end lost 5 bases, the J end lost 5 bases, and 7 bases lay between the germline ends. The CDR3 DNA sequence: TGTGCCAGCAGCACGATACACGAGCAGTACTTC. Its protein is CASSTIHEQYF.

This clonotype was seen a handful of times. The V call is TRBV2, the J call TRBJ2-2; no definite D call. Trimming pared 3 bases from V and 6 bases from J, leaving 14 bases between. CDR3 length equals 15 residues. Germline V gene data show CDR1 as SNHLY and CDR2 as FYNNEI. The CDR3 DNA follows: TGTGCCAGCAGTGAGCCCCCTCTGCAGGCCGGGGAGCTGTTTTTT. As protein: CASSEPPLQAGELFF.

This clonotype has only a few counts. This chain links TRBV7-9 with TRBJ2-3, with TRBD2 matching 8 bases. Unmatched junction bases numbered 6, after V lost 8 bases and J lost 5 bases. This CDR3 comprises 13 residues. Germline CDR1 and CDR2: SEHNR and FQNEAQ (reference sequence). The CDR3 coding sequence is TGTGCCAGCTCGGGGGGGCCGGGAGATACGCAGTATTTT. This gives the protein CASSGGPGDTQYF.

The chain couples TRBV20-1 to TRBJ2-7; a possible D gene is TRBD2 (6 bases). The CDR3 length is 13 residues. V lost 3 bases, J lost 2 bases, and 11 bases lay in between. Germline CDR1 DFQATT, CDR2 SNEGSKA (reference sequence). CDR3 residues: CSASPGGAYEQYF. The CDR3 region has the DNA TGCAGTGCTAGTCCTGGAGGGGCCTACGAGCAGTACTTC.

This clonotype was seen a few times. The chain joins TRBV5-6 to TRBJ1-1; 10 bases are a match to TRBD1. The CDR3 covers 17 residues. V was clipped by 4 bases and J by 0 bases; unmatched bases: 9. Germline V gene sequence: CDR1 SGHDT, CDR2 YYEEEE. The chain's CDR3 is CASSITRGTGVNTEAFF. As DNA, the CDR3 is TGTGCCAGCAGCATAACCCGAGGGACAGGGGTGAACACTGAAGCTTTCTTT.

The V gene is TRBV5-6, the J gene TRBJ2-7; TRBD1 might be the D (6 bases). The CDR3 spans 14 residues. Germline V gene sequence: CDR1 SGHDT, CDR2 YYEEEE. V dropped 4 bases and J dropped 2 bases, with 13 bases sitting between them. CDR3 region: CASSRTVLPYEQYF. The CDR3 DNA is TGTGCCAGCAGCCGGACAGTCCTTCCCTACGAGCAGTACTTC.

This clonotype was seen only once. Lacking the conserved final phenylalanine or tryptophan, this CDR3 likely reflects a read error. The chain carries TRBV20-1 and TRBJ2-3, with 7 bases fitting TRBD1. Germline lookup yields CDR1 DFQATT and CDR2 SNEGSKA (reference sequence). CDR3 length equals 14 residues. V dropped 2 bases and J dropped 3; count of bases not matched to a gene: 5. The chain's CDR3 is CSARTQGFTDTQYL. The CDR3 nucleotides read TGCAGTGCTAGAACACAGGGGTTTACAGATACGCAGTATCTT.

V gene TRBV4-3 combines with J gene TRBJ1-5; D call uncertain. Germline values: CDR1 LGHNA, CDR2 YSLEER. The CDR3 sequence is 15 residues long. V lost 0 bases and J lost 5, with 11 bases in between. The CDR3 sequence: CASSQDRVKDQPQHF. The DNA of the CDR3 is TGCGCCAGCAGCCAAGATAGGGTCAAGGATCAGCCCCAGCATTTT.

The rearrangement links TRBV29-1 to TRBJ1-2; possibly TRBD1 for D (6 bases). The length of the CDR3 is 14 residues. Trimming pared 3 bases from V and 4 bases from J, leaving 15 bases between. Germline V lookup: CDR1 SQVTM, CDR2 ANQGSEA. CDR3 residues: CSVDPQGTSYGYTF. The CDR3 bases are TGCAGCGTTGACCCCCAGGGGACTTCCTATGGCTACACCTTC.

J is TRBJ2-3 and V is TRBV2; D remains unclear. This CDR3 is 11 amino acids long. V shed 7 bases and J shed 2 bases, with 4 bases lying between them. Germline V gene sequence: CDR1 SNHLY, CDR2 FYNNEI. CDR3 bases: TGTGCCAGCACGCTCACAGATACGCAGTATTTT. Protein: CASTLTDTQYF. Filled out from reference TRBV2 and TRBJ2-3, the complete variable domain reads EPEVTQTPSHQVTQMGQEVILRCVPISNHLYFYWYRQILGQKVEFLVSFYNNEISEKSEIFDDQFSVERPDGSNFTLKIRSTKLEDSAMYFCASTLTDTQYFGPGTRLTVL.

CDR3 region: CASSRGTGVYEKLFF. The CDR3 coding sequence is TGTGCCAGCAGCCGTGGAACAGGGGTTTATGAAAAACTGTTTTTT. The chain is built from TRBV7-9 and TRBJ1-4, with 7 bases aligning to TRBD1. This CDR3 has 15 amino acids. V lost 5 bases, J lost 6 bases, and 9 bases stayed unmatched. The germline V gene has CDR1 SEHNR and CDR2 FQNEAQ (reference sequence).

CDR3 in DNA: TGTGCCAGCAGCCTTGGGACTAGCGGAACCACCCTTGAGACCCAGTACTTC. This gives the protein CASSLGTSGTTLETQYF. The chain joins TRBV9 to TRBJ2-5, with 11 bases lining up with TRBD2. The CDR3 is made up of 17 amino acids. The junction had 13 bases not matched to a gene; V was cut back by 4 bases and J by 5 bases. Germline V gene data show CDR1 as SGDLS and CDR2 as YYNGEE.

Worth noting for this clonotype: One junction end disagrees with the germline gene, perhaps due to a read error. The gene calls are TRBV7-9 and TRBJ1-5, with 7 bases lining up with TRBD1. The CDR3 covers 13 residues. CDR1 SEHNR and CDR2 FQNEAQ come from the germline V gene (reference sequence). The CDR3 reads CASSLVGGQPRHF. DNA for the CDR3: TGTGCCAGCAGCTTAGTTGGGGGACAGCCCCGGCATTTT. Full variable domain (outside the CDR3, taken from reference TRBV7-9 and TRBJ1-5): DTGVSQNPRHKITKRGQNVTFRCDPISEHNRLYWYRQTLGQGPEFLTYFQNEAQLEKSRLLSDRFSAERPKGSFSTLEIQRTEQGDSAMYLCASSLVGGQPRHFGDGTRLSIL.

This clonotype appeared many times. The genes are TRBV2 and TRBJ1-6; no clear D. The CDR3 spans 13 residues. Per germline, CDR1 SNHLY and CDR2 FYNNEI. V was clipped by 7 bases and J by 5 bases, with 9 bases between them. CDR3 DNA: TGTGCCAGCAAGAGGCAGAATAATTCACCCCTCCACTTT. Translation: CASKRQNNSPLHF.

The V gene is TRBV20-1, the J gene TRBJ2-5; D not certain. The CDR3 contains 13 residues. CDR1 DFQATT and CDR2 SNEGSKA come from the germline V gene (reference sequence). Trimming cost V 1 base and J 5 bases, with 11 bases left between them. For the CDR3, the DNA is TGCAGTGCTAGAGGACCCCACGGGGAGACCCAGTACTTC. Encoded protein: CSARGPHGETQYF.

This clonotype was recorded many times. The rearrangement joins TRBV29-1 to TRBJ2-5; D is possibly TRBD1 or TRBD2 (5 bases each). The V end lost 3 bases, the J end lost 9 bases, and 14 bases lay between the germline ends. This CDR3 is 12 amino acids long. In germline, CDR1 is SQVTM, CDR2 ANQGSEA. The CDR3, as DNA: TGCAGCGTTGAGGGGGACGAACGACCCCAGTACTTC. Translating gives CSVEGDERPQYF.

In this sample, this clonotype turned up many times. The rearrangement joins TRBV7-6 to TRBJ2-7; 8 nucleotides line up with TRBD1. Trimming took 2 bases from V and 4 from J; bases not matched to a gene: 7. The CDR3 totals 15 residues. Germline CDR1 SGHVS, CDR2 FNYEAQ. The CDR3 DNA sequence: TGTGCCAGCAGCTTAAGAGTTACAGGGGGGTACGAGCAGTACTTC. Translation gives CASSLRVTGGYEQYF.

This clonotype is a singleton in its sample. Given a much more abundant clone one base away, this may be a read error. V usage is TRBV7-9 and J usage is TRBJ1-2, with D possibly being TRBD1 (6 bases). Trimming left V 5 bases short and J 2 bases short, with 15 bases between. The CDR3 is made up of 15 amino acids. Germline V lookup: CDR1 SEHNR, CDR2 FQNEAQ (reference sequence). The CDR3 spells CASSPNRVGNYGYTF. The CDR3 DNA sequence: TGTGCCAGCAGCCCGAACAGGGTAGGGAACTATGGCTACACCTTC.

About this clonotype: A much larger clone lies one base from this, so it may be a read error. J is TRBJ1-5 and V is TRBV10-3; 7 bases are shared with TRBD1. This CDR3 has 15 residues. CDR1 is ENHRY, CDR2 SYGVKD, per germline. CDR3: CAISGGQYSNQPRHF. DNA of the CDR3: TGTGCCATCAGTGGGGGACAGTATAGCAATCAGCCCCGGCATTTT.

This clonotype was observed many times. The CDR3 loop is CASSQGNRDGYTF. The CDR3 coding sequence is TGCGCCAGCAGCCAAGGAAACAGGGACGGCTACACCTTC. The gene calls are TRBV4-3 and TRBJ1-2; D possibly corresponds to TRBD1 (6 bases). The germline V gene encodes CDR1 LGHNA and CDR2 YSLEER. Trimming removed 1 base at V and 8 bases at J, with 11 bases between. The CDR3 covers 13 residues.